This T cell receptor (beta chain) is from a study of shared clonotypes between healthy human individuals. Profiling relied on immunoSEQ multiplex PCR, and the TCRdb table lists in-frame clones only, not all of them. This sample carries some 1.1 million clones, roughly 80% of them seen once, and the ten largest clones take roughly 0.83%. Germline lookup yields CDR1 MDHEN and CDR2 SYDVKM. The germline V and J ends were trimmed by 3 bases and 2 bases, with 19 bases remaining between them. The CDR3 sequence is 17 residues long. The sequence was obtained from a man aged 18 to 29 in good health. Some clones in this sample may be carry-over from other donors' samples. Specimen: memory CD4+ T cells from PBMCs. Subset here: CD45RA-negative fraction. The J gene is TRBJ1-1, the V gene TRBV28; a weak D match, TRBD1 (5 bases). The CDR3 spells CASSFTPRVVLNTEAFF. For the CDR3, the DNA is TGTGCCAGCAGTTTTACCCCCAGGGTTGTTTTAAACACTGAAGCTTTCTTT.